These 20 T cell receptor beta chains share one sample of origin, sequenced in a study of post-analysis software for immune sequencing data. General study points: Elevated frequency relative to controls characterized four to six TRBV segments in patients, TRBV5-6, TRBV5-1 and TRBV20-1 among them.

Carried by the TCR beta cDNA libraries were unique molecular identifiers. MiXCR, run by TCRdb on the PCR reads, gives a single entry per CDR3 protein. The sample lists 650,000 to 900,000 distinct CDR3 sequences; more than 45% were seen once. These receptors' antigens are unknown. What was sequenced was blood. These TCRs come from a girl aged 10-17 years with multiple sclerosis.

Concerning this clonotype itself: At one of its ends the junction is not consistent with the germline gene, which may arise from a read error. V is TRBV12-3 or TRBV12-4 and J is TRBJ2-3, with 7 positions matching TRBD2. The CDR3 contains 14 residues. This CDR3 reads CASRWTGGTDMQYF. The DNA of the CDR3 is TGTGCCAGCAGGTGGACGGGGGGAACAGATATGCAGTATTTT.

This clonotype has more than one count but fewer than ten. The V and J genes are TRBV29-1 and TRBJ2-1; D is perhaps TRBD2 (6 bases). The CDR3 has 15 amino acids. Germline lookup yields CDR1 SQVTM and CDR2 ANQGSEA. The ends were cut back, 4 bases at V and 2 bases at J, with 15 bases in the middle. As DNA, the CDR3 is TGCAGCGTTGGGGTAGCGGCACTCACCTACAATGAGCAGTTCTTC. Protein sequence: CSVGVAALTYNEQFF.

The rearrangement links TRBV11-2 to TRBJ2-7; possibly TRBD1 or TRBD2 for D (6 bases each). Germline V lookup: CDR1 SGHAT, CDR2 FQNNGV. V was clipped by 1 base and J by 3 bases, with 13 bases between them. The CDR3 spans 15 residues. The CDR3 DNA reads as TGTGCCAGCAGCTTAGCGGGCGGGGACAACTACGAGCAGTACTTC. Translated, it gives CASSLAGGDNYEQYF. The full variable domain, with the rest looked up from reference TRBV11-2 and TRBJ2-7, is EAGVAQSPRYKIIEKRQSVAFWCNPISGHATLYWYQQILGQGPKLLIQFQNNGVVDDSQLPKDRFSAERLKGVDSTLKIQPAKLEDSAVYLCASSLAGGDNYEQYFGPGTRLTVT.

The chain combines TRBV7-9 with TRBJ2-4; weak D call: TRBD1 (6 bases). The DNA end is a closer match to TRBJ2-7, so the J assignment may be wrong. The germline V gene has CDR1 SEHNR and CDR2 FQNEAQ (reference sequence). The CDR3 extends over 16 amino acids. CDR3 sequence: CASSVLGQDSGYEQYF. CDR3 bases: TGTGCCAGCAGCGTATTGGGCCAGGACAGCGGTTACGAGCAGTACTTC.

The chain has TRBV13 and TRBJ1-2; possibly TRBD1 for D (5 bases). Trimming stripped 5 bases from V and 4 bases from J, with 20 bases between. Germline-derived CDR1 and CDR2 are PRHDT and FYEKMQ (reference sequence). This CDR3 contains 16 residues. Written as DNA, the CDR3 is TGTGCCAGCAGCCGCACCGGGGGAGGGGACCTCTATGGCTACACCTTC. Translating it yields CASSRTGGGDLYGYTF. Full variable domain (outside the CDR3, taken from reference TRBV13 and TRBJ1-2): AAGVIQSPRHLIKEKRETATLKCYPIPRHDTVYWYQQGPGQDPQFLISFYEKMQSDKGSIPDRFSAQQFSDYHSELNMSSLELGDSALYFCASSRTGGGDLYGYTFGSGTRLTVV.

The V gene is TRBV3-1, the J gene TRBJ2-5; 8 bases are shared with TRBD1. The last part of the DNA fits TRBJ2-7 better; the J call may be wrong. The CDR3 is 15 residues long. Germline V gives CDR1 LGHDT, CDR2 YNNKEL (reference sequence). CDR3 in amino acids: CASSRQGNLNHEQYF. CDR3 DNA: TGTGCCAGCAGCCGACAGGGGAACCTAAACCACGAGCAGTACTTC.

This clonotype has at least ten counts. This chain joins TRBV11-2 and TRBJ2-1; D is uncertain. Germline lookup yields CDR1 SGHAT and CDR2 FQNNGV. V lost 0 bases and J lost 3, with 6 bases in between. The CDR3 has 14 amino acids. The CDR3: CASSLEASYNEQFF. For the CDR3, the DNA is TGTGCCAGCAGCTTAGAGGCCAGCTACAATGAGCAGTTCTTC.

J is TRBJ2-3 and V is TRBV14; 8 nucleotides match TRBD2. Germline CDR1 SGHDN, CDR2 FVKESK. The trim removed 4 bases at V and 4 bases at J, leaving 4 bases unmatched. The length of the CDR3 is 14 residues. The CDR3 loop is CASSRGLEADTQYF. The CDR3 coding sequence is TGTGCCAGCAGCCGGGGACTAGAGGCAGATACGCAGTATTTT.

The rearrangement links TRBV12-3 or TRBV12-4 to TRBJ1-2; possibly TRBD1 for D (5 bases). Between the trimmed V and J ends, which lost 7 bases and 2 bases, there was a span of 14 bases. The CDR3 covers 14 residues. The chain's CDR3 is CASTKNGANYGYTF. The CDR3 DNA reads as TGTGCCAGCACGAAAAATGGGGCCAACTATGGCTACACCTTC.

The chain links TRBV20-1 to TRBJ2-7, with D possibly matching TRBD2 (5 bases). CDR3 length: 14 residues. Trimming removed 5 bases at V and 0 bases at J, with 14 bases between. Per germline, CDR1 DFQATT and CDR2 SNEGSKA (reference sequence). The CDR3 is CSAPPAVPSYEQYF. The CDR3 nucleotides are TGCAGTGCTCCACCAGCGGTTCCCTCCTACGAGCAGTACTTC.

The rearrangement links TRBV20-1 to TRBJ2-5; D may be TRBD1 or TRBD2 (5 bases each). TRBJ2-7 matches the DNA end more closely, so the J call is doubtful. The CDR3 covers 13 residues. Germline CDR1 DFQATT, CDR2 SNEGSKA (reference sequence). Here the CDR3 reads CSASRDATYEQYF. In nucleotides, the CDR3 is TGCAGTGCTAGCCGGGACGCAACCTACGAGCAGTACTTC.

J is TRBJ1-4 and V is TRBV9, with 8 bases aligning to TRBD1. The CDR3 contains 15 residues. Trimming took 0 bases from V and 8 from J; bases not matched to a gene: 6. Germline values: CDR1 SGDLS, CDR2 YYNGEE. The CDR3 here is CASSVAGTGREKLFF. In DNA form, the CDR3 reads TGTGCCAGCAGCGTAGCAGGGACAGGAAGGGAAAAACTGTTTTTT.

The genes are TRBV7-9 and TRBJ2-5; maybe TRBD2 (5 bases). The last part of the DNA fits TRBJ2-7 better; the J call may be wrong. Germline assignment: CDR1 SEHNR and CDR2 FQNEAQ (reference sequence). The CDR3 is 12 residues long. CDR3 loop: CASSFLEGEQYF. The CDR3 DNA reads as TGTGCCAGCAGCTTTCTCGAGGGCGAGCAGTACTTC.

This clonotype has more than one count but fewer than ten. The chain employs TRBV15 and TRBJ2-1, with TRBD2 identical over 8 bases. Germline V CDR1 and CDR2: LNHNV, YYDKDF (reference sequence). With V trimmed by 7 bases and J by 9 bases, 8 bases remained unmatched. CDR3 size: 13 residues. CDR3 in amino acids: CATIGSGIGEQFF. CDR3 sequence (DNA): TGTGCCACCATCGGTAGCGGGATCGGTGAGCAGTTCTTC.

This clonotype was seen a handful of times. The V and J genes are TRBV20-1 and TRBJ1-2, with D maybe TRBD1 (6 bases). In germline, CDR1 is DFQATT, CDR2 SNEGSKA (reference sequence). The V gene lost 3 bases and the J gene lost 0 bases, with 14 bases spanning the gap. The CDR3 extends over 15 amino acids. The CDR3 sequence: CSASPEAGANYGYTF. CDR3 DNA sequence: TGCAGTGCTAGCCCCGAAGCAGGGGCTAACTATGGCTACACCTTC.

This clonotype was counted a few times. The chain recombines TRBV12-3 or TRBV12-4 with TRBJ2-7, with D possibly TRBD1 on 6 matching bases. The CDR3 spans 13 residues. V lost 2 bases and J 5 bases, leaving 10 bases between the germline ends. The CDR3 nucleotides are TGTGCCAGCAGTTTAAACAGGGCCCACGAGCAGTACTTC. Amino acid sequence: CASSLNRAHEQYF.

The V gene is TRBV14, the J gene TRBJ2-1, with TRBD1 as a possible D gene (7 bases). Per the germline V gene, CDR1 is SGHDN and CDR2 is FVKESK. This CDR3 spans 15 amino acids. The V and J ends lost 3 bases and 4 bases respectively, with 13 bases between them. Written as DNA, the CDR3 is TGTGCCAGCAGCCAGCCGCGGGACAGATACAATGAGCAGTTCTTC. As protein: CASSQPRDRYNEQFF.

This sequence joins TRBV6-1 and TRBJ2-1; no definite D call. Germline V CDR1 and CDR2: MNHNS, SASEGT. The CDR3 contains 16 residues. The V end was cut by 2 bases, the J end by 9 bases, with 20 bases between. This CDR3 is CASSESQRSPLREQFF. In DNA form, the CDR3 reads TGTGCCAGCAGTGAAAGCCAGCGTTCTCCTCTCCGTGAGCAGTTCTTC.

In this sample, this clonotype turned up a few times. The chain combines TRBV7-2 with TRBJ1-1, with a possible D match to TRBD1 (5 bases). The ends were cut back, 5 bases at V and 4 bases at J, with 14 bases in the middle. This CDR3 spans 14 amino acids. Germline V gene lookup returns CDR1 SGHTA and CDR2 FQGNSA. The CDR3 protein is CASSRQGGSTEAFF. The CDR3 bases are TGTGCCAGCAGCCGCCAGGGTGGCAGCACTGAAGCTTTCTTT.

J is TRBJ2-2 and V is TRBV15; possible D gene TRBD2, 5 bases. The germline V gene has CDR1 LNHNV and CDR2 YYDKDF (reference sequence). Trimming pared 4 bases from V and 8 bases from J, leaving 8 bases between. This CDR3 has 12 amino acids. The CDR3 sequence is CATSIRTGELFF. As DNA, the CDR3 is TGTGCCACCAGCATCCGGACTGGGGAGCTGTTTTTT.